These 9 T cell receptor beta chains were all obtained from the same sample, sequenced in a study of OX40 agonist ivuxolimab in advanced cancers. Library prep was done by the immunoSEQ multiplex PCR assay. TCRdb carries this immuneACCESS record with in-frame sequences only. Its versions omit some clonotypes, under half of them owing to an unresolved V gene in the studies checked, with the rest unexplained. The sample table holds some 150,000 clones, of which 93% were seen once. Over 0.8% of the sample is taken by the ten largest. The material sequenced was CD4+ or CD8+ T cells sorted from blood, taken in a trial of the OX40 agonist ivuxolimab. These receptors were taken from an adult with an advanced solid tumor such as melanoma, head and neck, liver or kidney cancer.

The chain links TRBV7-9 to TRBJ2-3; D uncertain. In germline, CDR1 is SEHNR, CDR2 FQNEAQ (reference sequence). This CDR3 has 13 amino acids. Trimming pared 3 bases from V and 0 bases from J, leaving 4 bases between. The CDR3 loop is CASSFSSTDTQYF. DNA of the CDR3: TGTGCCAGCAGCTTTTCTAGCACAGATACGCAGTATTTT.

This chain connects TRBV7-9 to TRBJ1-5; perhaps TRBD1 as D (6 bases). The germline gives CDR1 SEHNR, CDR2 FQNEAQ (reference sequence). CDR3 length: 13 residues. Trimming left V 5 bases short and J 4 bases short, with 9 bases between. Here the CDR3 reads CASSLDSNQPQHF. As DNA, the CDR3 is TGTGCCAGCAGCCTGGACAGTAATCAGCCCCAGCATTTT.

This clone turned up a few times. This sequence joins TRBV6-5 and TRBJ2-5; perhaps TRBD1 as D (6 bases). The CDR3 is 12 amino acids. Trimming shortened V by 10 bases and J by 1 base, and 10 bases separated the two germline ends. Germline CDR1 is MNHEY and CDR2 is SVGAGI. The CDR3 sequence: CAIGQTQETQYF. The CDR3 DNA follows: TGTGCCATCGGACAGACCCAAGAGACCCAGTACTTC.

The CDR3 here is CASGSGDHNEQFF. CDR3 DNA sequence: TGTGCTAGTGGTTCGGGGGATCACAATGAGCAGTTCTTC. This chain joins TRBV12-5 and TRBJ2-1; D possibly corresponds to TRBD2 (6 bases). Germline CDR1 and CDR2: LGHNT and FRNRAP. Between the trimmed V and J ends, which lost 4 bases and 5 bases, there was a span of 9 bases. This CDR3 has 13 amino acids.

The V call is TRBV5-5, the J call TRBJ2-5; the D gene is possibly TRBD1 (6 bases). CDR3 length: 14 amino acids. Germline CDR1 reads SGHKS; CDR2 reads YYEKEE (reference sequence). V was clipped by 4 bases and J by 5 bases, with 15 bases between them. The CDR3 loop reads CASSPLTGKETQYF. CDR3 DNA sequence: TGTGCCAGCAGCCCCCTCACAGGGAAGGAGACCCAGTACTTC.

The chain joins TRBV10-3 to TRBJ1-1; no clear D. The CDR3 sequence is 16 residues long. Germline V gives CDR1 ENHRY, CDR2 SYGVKD. The V gene lost 6 bases and the J gene lost 1 base, with 18 bases spanning the gap. CDR3 DNA sequence: TGTGCCATCAGACCCTCGGTCAGCCTAAAGAACACTGAAGCTTTCTTT. Translation: CAIRPSVSLKNTEAFF.

This chain uses TRBV29-1 with TRBJ1-5; 7 bases fit TRBD1. The CDR3 runs 12 residues. J lost 7 bases, V lost 7 bases, and 7 bases had no gene match. Germline CDR1 is SQVTM and CDR2 is ANQGSEA. The CDR3 is CSARDREQPQHF. CDR3 in DNA: TGCAGCGCCCGGGACAGAGAGCAGCCCCAGCATTTT.

The chain combines TRBV27 with TRBJ2-3; 10 bases align to TRBD1. The V and J ends lost 2 bases and 5 bases, in that order; junction bases with no gene match: 10. This CDR3 contains 17 residues. CDR1 and CDR2 (germline): MNHEY, SMNVEV (reference sequence). CDR3 region: CASSLLPGTGVVDTQYF. Written as DNA, the CDR3 is TGTGCCAGCAGTTTACTTCCCGGGACAGGGGTGGTAGATACGCAGTATTTT.

This clone came up once. V and J are TRBV19 and TRBJ1-1, with unresolved D. Germline CDR1 LNHDA, CDR2 SQIVND (reference sequence). V shed 4 bases and J shed 4 bases, with 13 bases lying between them. This CDR3 is 14 amino acids long. For the CDR3, the DNA is TGTGCCAGTAGTACCTCAACAGTGAGCACTGAAGCTTTCTTT. This encodes CASSTSTVSTEAFF.